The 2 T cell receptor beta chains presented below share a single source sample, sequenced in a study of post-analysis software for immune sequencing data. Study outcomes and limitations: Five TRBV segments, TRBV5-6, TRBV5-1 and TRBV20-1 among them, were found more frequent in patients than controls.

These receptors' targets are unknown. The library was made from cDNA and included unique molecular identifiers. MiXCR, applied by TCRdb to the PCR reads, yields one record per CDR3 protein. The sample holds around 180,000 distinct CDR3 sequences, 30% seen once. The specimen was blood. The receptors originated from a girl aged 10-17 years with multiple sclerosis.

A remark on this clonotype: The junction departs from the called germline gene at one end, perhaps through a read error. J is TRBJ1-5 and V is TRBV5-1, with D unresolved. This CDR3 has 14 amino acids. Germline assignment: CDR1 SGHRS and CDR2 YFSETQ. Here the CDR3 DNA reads TGCGCCAGCAGCGTGGACGGAACCAATCAGTCCCAGCATTTT. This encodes CASSVDGTNQSQHF.

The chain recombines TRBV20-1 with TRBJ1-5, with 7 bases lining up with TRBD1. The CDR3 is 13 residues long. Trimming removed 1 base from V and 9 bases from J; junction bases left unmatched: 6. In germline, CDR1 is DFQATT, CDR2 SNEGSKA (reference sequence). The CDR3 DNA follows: TGCAGTGCTAGAGGGGACAGCCTTGGGCCCCAGCATTTT. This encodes CSARGDSLGPQHF.